This T cell receptor beta chain was sequenced for a study of PD-1 blockade in classical Hodgkin lymphoma. This clone was picked up many times. Time point specified: cycle 4 day 1 (C4D1), after six to seven weeks of nivolumab. Every patient experienced relapse after autologous stem cell transplantation, and brentuximab vedotin exposure varied. The CDR3 is 17 residues long. With 0 bases clipped from V and 6 bases from J, the junction kept 11 bases outside the gene matches. Germline CDR1 MDHEN, CDR2 SYDVKM. TCRdb's table, derived via immunoSEQ multiplex PCR, lists solely in-frame clones and lacks some. Of about 44,000 clones listed, roughly 70% are singletons.

The V call is TRBV28, the J call TRBJ1-2; 9 bases are shared with TRBD1. This TCR was sampled from a human donor with classical Hodgkin lymphoma. The material sequenced was peripheral blood mononuclear cells (PBMCs), taken before the fourth cycle of nivolumab. CDR3 nucleotides: TGTGCCAGCAGTTTATGGGGTGGACAGGGGTGGAGGGATGGCTACACCTTC. Encoded protein: CASSLWGGQGWRDGYTF.